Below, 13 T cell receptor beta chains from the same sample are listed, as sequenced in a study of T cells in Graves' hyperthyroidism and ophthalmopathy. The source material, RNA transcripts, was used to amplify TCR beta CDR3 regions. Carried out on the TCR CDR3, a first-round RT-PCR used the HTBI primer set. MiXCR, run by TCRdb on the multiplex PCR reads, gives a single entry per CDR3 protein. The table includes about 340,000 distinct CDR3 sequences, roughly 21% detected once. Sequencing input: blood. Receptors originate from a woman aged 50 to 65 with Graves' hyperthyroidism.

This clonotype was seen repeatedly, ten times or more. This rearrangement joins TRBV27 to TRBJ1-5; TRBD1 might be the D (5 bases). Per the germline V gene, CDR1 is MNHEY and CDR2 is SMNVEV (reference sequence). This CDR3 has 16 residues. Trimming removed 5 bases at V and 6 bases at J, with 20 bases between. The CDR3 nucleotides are TGTGCCAGCAGTCAACCGGGACTCTGGGAGGGTCAGCCCCAGCATTTT. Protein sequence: CASSQPGLWEGQPQHF.

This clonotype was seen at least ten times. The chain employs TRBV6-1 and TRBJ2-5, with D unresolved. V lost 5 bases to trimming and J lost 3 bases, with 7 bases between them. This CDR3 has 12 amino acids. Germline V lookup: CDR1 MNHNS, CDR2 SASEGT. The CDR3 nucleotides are TGTGCCAGCAGTTGGGTAGAAGAGACCCAGTACTTC. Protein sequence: CASSWVEETQYF.

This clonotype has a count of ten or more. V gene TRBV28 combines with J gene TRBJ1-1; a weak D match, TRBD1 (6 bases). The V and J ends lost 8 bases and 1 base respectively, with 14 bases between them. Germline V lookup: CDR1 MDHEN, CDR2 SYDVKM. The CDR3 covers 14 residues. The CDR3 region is CASRSPGQNTEAFF. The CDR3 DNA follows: TGTGCCAGCCGCTCCCCGGGACAGAACACTGAAGCTTTCTTT.

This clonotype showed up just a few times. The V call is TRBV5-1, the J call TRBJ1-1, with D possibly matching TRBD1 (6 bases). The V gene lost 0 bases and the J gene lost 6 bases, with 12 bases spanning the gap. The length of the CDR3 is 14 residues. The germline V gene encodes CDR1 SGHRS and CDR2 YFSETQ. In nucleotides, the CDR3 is TGCGCCAGCAGCTTGGCGCTACAGGGAGCTGAAGCTTTCTTT. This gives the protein CASSLALQGAEAFF.

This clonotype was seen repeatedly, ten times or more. CDR3 sequence (DNA): TGTGCCAGCAGTTTGAGCAGGGATCGCACAGATACGCAGTATTTT. Protein sequence: CASSLSRDRTDTQYF. The chain combines TRBV28 with TRBJ2-3, with D maybe TRBD1 (5 bases). Germline CDR1 is MDHEN and CDR2 is SYDVKM. The CDR3 consists of 15 residues. The ends were cut back, 3 bases at V and 1 base at J, with 11 bases in the middle.

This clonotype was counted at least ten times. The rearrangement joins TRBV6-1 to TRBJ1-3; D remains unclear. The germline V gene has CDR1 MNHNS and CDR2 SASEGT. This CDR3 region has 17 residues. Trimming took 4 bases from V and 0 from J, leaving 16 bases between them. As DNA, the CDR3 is TGTGCCAGCAGTGCCGGAGAAGTGGGTTCCTCTGGAAACACCATATATTTT. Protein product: CASSAGEVGSSGNTIYF.

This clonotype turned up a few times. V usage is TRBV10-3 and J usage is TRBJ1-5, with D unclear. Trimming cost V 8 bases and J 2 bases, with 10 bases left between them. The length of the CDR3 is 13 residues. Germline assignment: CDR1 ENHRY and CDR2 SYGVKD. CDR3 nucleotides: TGTGCCATCGGAGAGGGCGGCAATCAGCCCCAGCATTTT. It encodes CAIGEGGNQPQHF.

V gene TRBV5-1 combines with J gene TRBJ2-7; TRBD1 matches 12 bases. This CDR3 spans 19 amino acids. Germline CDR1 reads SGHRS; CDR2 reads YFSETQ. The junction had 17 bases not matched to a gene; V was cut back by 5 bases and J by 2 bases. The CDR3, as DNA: TGCGCCAGCAGTAGAGATACCGGGACAGGGGGCGCAAGAGCCTACGAGCAGTACTTC. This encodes CASSRDTGTGGARAYEQYF.

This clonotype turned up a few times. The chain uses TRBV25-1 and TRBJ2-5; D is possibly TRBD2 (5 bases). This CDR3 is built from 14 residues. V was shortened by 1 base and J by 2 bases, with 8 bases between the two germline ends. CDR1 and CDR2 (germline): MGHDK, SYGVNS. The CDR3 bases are TGTGCCAGCAGTGAATCGAGGGTTCAAGAGACCCAGTACTTC. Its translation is CASSESRVQETQYF.

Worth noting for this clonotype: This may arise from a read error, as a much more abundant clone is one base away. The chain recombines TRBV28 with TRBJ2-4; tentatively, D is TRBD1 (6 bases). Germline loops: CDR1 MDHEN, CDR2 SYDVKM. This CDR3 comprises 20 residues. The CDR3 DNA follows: TGTGCCAGCAGCTTAGTAATACGGGACAAGTCTTGGCTAGCCAAAAGCATTCAGTACTTC. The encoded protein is CASSLVIRDKSWLAKSIQYF.

The CDR3: CASSQDTIGETSNQPQHF. In DNA form, the CDR3 reads TGTGCCAGCAGCCAAGATACCATAGGTGAAACTAGCAATCAGCCCCAGCATTTT. The chain couples TRBV3-1 to TRBJ1-5; no definite D call. In germline, CDR1 is LGHDT, CDR2 YNNKEL (reference sequence). The CDR3 contains 18 residues. V lost 0 bases and J lost 0, with 15 bases in between.

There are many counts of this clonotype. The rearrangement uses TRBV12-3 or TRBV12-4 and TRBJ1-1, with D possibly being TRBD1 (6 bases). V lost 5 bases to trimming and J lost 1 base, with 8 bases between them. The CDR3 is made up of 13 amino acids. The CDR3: CASSRTANTEAFF. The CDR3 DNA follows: TGTGCCAGCAGTAGGACAGCGAACACTGAAGCTTTCTTT.

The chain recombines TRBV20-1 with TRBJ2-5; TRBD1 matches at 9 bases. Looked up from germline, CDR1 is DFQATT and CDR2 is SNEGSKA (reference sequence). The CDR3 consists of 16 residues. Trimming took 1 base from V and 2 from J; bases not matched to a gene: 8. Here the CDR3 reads CSARVFGQGRQETQYF. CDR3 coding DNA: TGCAGTGCTAGAGTTTTCGGACAGGGGAGGCAAGAGACCCAGTACTTC.